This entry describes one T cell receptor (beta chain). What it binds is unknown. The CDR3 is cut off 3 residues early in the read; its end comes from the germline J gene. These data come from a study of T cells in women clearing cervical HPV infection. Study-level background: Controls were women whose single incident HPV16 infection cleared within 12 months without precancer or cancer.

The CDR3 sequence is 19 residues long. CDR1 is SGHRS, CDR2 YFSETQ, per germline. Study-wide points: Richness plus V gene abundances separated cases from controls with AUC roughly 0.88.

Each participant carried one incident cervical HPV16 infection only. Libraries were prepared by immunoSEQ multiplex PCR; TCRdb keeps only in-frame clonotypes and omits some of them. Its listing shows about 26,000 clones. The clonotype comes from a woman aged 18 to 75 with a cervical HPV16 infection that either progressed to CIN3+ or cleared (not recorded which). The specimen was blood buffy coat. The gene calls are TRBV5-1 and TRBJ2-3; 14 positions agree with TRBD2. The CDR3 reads CASSLAGTSGRRLGETQYF. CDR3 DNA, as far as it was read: TGCGCCAGCAGCTTGGCCGGGACTAGCGGGAGACGTCTAGGAGAGACG.